Shown below are 21 T cell receptor beta chains from a single sample sequenced in a study of T cell responses to AZD1222 COVID-19 vaccine. The repertoire was sequenced with immunoSEQ multiplex PCR; TCRdb's copy has only in-frame clones and lacks some. The sample holds roughly 140,000 clones, around 87% seen once. Material: peripheral blood, obtained 28 days after the second AZD1222 dose. The source of these receptors is an adult who received the AZD1222 COVID-19 vaccine.

CDR3 bases: TGTGCCAGCAGCTTAGGTGGTTCATTGGATGAGCAGTTCTTC. Residues: CASSLGGSLDEQFF. V usage is TRBV11-3 and J usage is TRBJ2-1; the D is unclear. This CDR3 is built from 14 residues. Trimming cost V 1 base and J 8 bases, with 12 bases left between them. Germline V gene data show CDR1 as SGHNT and CDR2 as YENEEA.

Here the CDR3 reads CASSQLATGVRTDEQYF. Here the CDR3 DNA reads TGCGCCAGCAGCCAACTAGCGACAGGGGTTAGGACCGACGAGCAGTACTTC. This chain links TRBV4-1 with TRBJ2-7, with TRBD1 matching over 8 bases. The CDR3 covers 17 residues. In germline, CDR1 is MGHRA, CDR2 YSYEKL. J lost 5 bases, V lost 2 bases, and 14 bases had no gene match.

The gene calls are TRBV6-5 and TRBJ2-1; possible D gene TRBD1, 5 bases. Germline V gives CDR1 MNHEY, CDR2 SVGAGI. This CDR3 spans 16 amino acids. Trimming cost V 4 bases and J 5 bases, with 18 bases left between them. CDR3 loop: CASSSNAAGKNNEQFF. The CDR3 region has the DNA TGTGCCAGCAGTTCGAACGCTGCAGGGAAGAACAATGAGCAGTTCTTC.

The chain recombines TRBV5-6 with TRBJ1-4; D is unresolved. The V end lost 0 bases, the J end lost 5 bases, and 8 bases lay between the germline ends. Germline V gives CDR1 SGHDT, CDR2 YYEEEE. The CDR3 consists of 14 residues. The CDR3 nucleotides read TGTGCCAGCAGCTTGGTTCAGCAAAATGAAAAACTGTTTTTT. This translates into CASSLVQQNEKLFF.

This clone was counted once. This chain joins TRBV28 and TRBJ1-3; a weak D match, TRBD1 (6 bases). Germline assignment: CDR1 MDHEN and CDR2 SYDVKM. The CDR3 runs 20 residues. Trimming took off 2 bases at V and 0 bases at J, with 23 bases between the two ends. In DNA form, the CDR3 reads TGTGCCAGCAGTTTACGACGGACAGACCGAGTGGATTTCTCTGGAAACACCATATATTTT. Encoded protein: CASSLRRTDRVDFSGNTIYF.

The chain is built from TRBV29-1 and TRBJ1-2, with D possibly being TRBD1 (6 bases). CDR3 size: 12 residues. V lost 4 bases to trimming and J lost 7 bases, with 13 bases between them. The germline gives CDR1 SQVTM, CDR2 ANQGSEA. DNA of the CDR3: TGCAGCGTTGGCGGACAGCTGGGTGGCTACACCTTC. Encoded protein: CSVGGQLGGYTF.

The chain is built from TRBV7-2 and TRBJ1-2; TRBD1 agrees at 7 bases. Germline values: CDR1 SGHTA, CDR2 FQGNSA. The V segment lost 2 bases and the J segment 8 bases; nucleotides outside the gene matches: 11. CDR3 length: 15 residues. The CDR3 coding sequence is TGTGCCAGCAGCTTATACTCTCGACAGGGAGAAGGCTACACCTTC. As protein: CASSLYSRQGEGYTF.

This clone was seen a handful of times. The chain recombines TRBV29-1 with TRBJ2-1; 9 nucleotides align to TRBD2. The CDR3 spans 15 residues. V gave up 5 bases and J gave up 10 bases; unmatched junction bases: 15. Germline CDR1 and CDR2: SQVTM and ANQGSEA. As DNA, the CDR3 is TGCAGCGTTCGAGGGCGGGAGGGCCCCATCAGCGAGCAGTTCTTC. Its translation is CSVRGREGPISEQFF.

The genes are TRBV28 and TRBJ2-2; D call uncertain. Trimming took 0 bases from V and 5 from J, leaving 1 base between them. This CDR3 is built from 12 residues. Germline CDR1 and CDR2: MDHEN and SYDVKM. CDR3: CASSLWTGELFF. The CDR3 DNA sequence: TGTGCCAGCAGTTTATGGACCGGGGAGCTGTTTTTT.

The chain combines TRBV6-5 with TRBJ1-1, with 7 nucleotides matching TRBD1. Germline V lookup: CDR1 MNHEY, CDR2 SVGAGI. Losses at the gene ends were 8 bases for V and 8 bases for J; bases not matched to a gene: 11. This CDR3 region has 13 residues. This chain's CDR3 is CASDRDYSLEAFF. CDR3 in DNA: TGTGCCAGCGACAGGGATTACTCGCTCGAAGCTTTCTTT.

This clone was picked up one time. This chain connects TRBV2 to TRBJ1-6, with TRBD1 matching 7 bases. Germline V CDR1 and CDR2: SNHLY, FYNNEI. The ends lost 1 base at V and 10 bases at J; junction bases unmatched: 7. This CDR3 has 15 residues. The CDR3 loop reads CASSEVQGDRSPLHF. The DNA of the CDR3 is TGTGCCAGCAGTGAAGTCCAGGGGGATAGGTCACCCCTCCACTTT.

The rearrangement joins TRBV7-8 to TRBJ2-7; D is perhaps TRBD2 (6 bases). The CDR3 covers 11 residues. Trimming removed 5 bases at V and 6 bases at J, with 8 bases between. Per germline, CDR1 SGHVS and CDR2 FQNEAQ. Here the CDR3 reads CASSQGGEQYF. The CDR3 bases are TGTGCCAGCAGCCAGGGAGGCGAGCAGTACTTC.

The chain joins TRBV11-2 to TRBJ1-1, with D possibly matching TRBD1 (5 bases). There are 17 residues in the CDR3. V gave up 2 bases and J gave up 5 bases, with 21 bases separating them. Germline loops: CDR1 SGHAT, CDR2 FQNNGV. The DNA for the CDR3 is TGTGCCAGCAGCTTAATCCCCCAACGAGGGGAGGAAACTGAAGCTTTCTTT. Its protein is CASSLIPQRGEETEAFF.

The chain couples TRBV27 to TRBJ1-2; TRBD1 agrees at 7 bases. The CDR3 extends over 14 amino acids. The V and J ends lost 6 bases and 8 bases, in that order; junction bases with no gene match: 12. The germline CDR1 and CDR2 sequences are MNHEY and SMNVEV (reference sequence). CDR3 nucleotides: TGTGCCAGCAGGGACAGGAGCCAAAGAACGGGCTACACCTTC. It codes for CASRDRSQRTGYTF.

The table lists this clone with a count of one. The V and J genes are TRBV19 and TRBJ2-1; 14 bases fit TRBD2. CDR3 length: 20 residues. The V gene's germline CDR1 is LNHDA and CDR2 SQIVND (reference sequence). The V and J ends lost 5 bases and 5 bases, in that order; junction bases with no gene match: 17. Here the CDR3 reads CASSPTRSGTSGGGHNEQFF. The DNA for the CDR3 is TGTGCCAGTAGTCCCACCCGCTCCGGGACTAGCGGGGGCGGCCACAATGAGCAGTTCTTC.

This clone has a single count. This chain connects TRBV29-1 to TRBJ1-2; unclear D gene. CDR3 length equals 15 residues. Germline V lookup: CDR1 SQVTM, CDR2 ANQGSEA. With 3 bases removed from V and 7 bases from J, the gap between germline ends came to 21 bases. CDR3 residues: CSVDSGSSKAAGYTF. CDR3 DNA: TGCAGCGTTGATAGTGGGAGCTCAAAGGCGGCTGGCTACACCTTC.

Turning to this clone: The sample carries other DNA sequences with the same CDR3. The CDR3 region has the DNA TGTGCCAGCAGCGTCGGACAGGGTAGCACAGATACGCAGTATTTT. Residues: CASSVGQGSTDTQYF. The chain is built from TRBV9 and TRBJ2-3; 8 nucleotides line up with TRBD1. Germline V gives CDR1 SGDLS, CDR2 YYNGEE. There are 15 residues in the CDR3. The ends lost 2 bases at V and 0 bases at J; junction bases unmatched: 2.

The J gene is TRBJ2-7, the V gene TRBV29-1, with D possibly TRBD1 on 5 matching bases. Trimming took 6 bases from V and 4 from J, leaving 16 bases between them. The CDR3 runs 13 residues. Per the germline V gene, CDR1 is SQVTM and CDR2 is ANQGSEA. The CDR3 spells CSVADRAKYEQYF. The CDR3 DNA follows: TGCAGCGTCGCAGACAGAGCAAAATACGAGCAGTACTTC.

V and J are TRBV20-1 and TRBJ2-5, with 9 bases that match TRBD2. The CDR3 is 14 residues long. Per the germline V gene, CDR1 is DFQATT and CDR2 is SNEGSKA (reference sequence). With V trimmed by 6 bases and J by 2 bases, 7 bases remained unmatched. For the CDR3, the DNA is TGCAGTGCCAGTAGGCTAGCGGGACAAGAGACCCAGTACTTC. As protein: CSASRLAGQETQYF.

The J gene is TRBJ2-2, the V gene TRBV7-2; 9 bases align to TRBD1. In germline, CDR1 is SGHTA, CDR2 FQGNSA. The CDR3 consists of 16 residues. Trimming removed 4 bases from V and 6 bases from J; junction bases left unmatched: 9. CDR3 loop: CASSSVGTGLAGELFF. The CDR3 bases are TGTGCCAGCAGCTCCGTCGGGACAGGGTTGGCCGGGGAGCTGTTTTTT.

This rearrangement joins TRBV19 to TRBJ2-3; D remains unclear. The CDR3 totals 15 residues. V was trimmed by 8 bases and J by 2 bases, leaving 17 bases between them. Looked up from germline, CDR1 is LNHDA and CDR2 is SQIVND (reference sequence). The chain's CDR3 is CASGSYTANTDTQYF. The CDR3 region has the DNA TGTGCCAGTGGCAGTTACACGGCAAACACAGATACGCAGTATTTT.